A single sample gave rise to the 25 T cell receptor beta chains below, sequenced in a study of CD8 T cells in Susac syndrome. RNA was extracted with the RNeasy kit, and a quantity of roughly 0.5 to 1 ug was reverse transcribed using random hexamers. Each CDR3 protein is one row after TCRdb ran MiXCR on the immunoSEQ multiplex PCR reads. This table has some 400,000 distinct CDR3 sequences, around 85% appearing once. Sequenced: CD8+ T cells from PBMCs. The origin of the receptors is a human donor with multiple sclerosis.

This chain links TRBV4-1 with TRBJ1-1; 7 nucleotides line up with TRBD1. V was clipped by 3 bases and J by 8 bases; unmatched bases: 6. The CDR3 sequence is 13 residues long. The germline V gene has CDR1 MGHRA and CDR2 YSYEKL. CDR3 loop: CASSHWDSGEAFF. CDR3 nucleotides: TGCGCCAGCAGCCACTGGGACAGTGGAGAAGCTTTCTTT.

This chain joins TRBV6-2 or TRBV6-3 and TRBJ1-1; 10 positions match TRBD1. The germline V gene has CDR1 MNHEY and CDR2 SVGEGT. The CDR3 covers 15 residues. Trimming at V came to 6 bases and at J to 3 bases, leaving 7 bases not matched to a gene. Written as DNA, the CDR3 is TGTGCCAGCAGCCGTCCCGGGACAGGGGACACTGAAGCTTTCTTT. Its translation is CASSRPGTGDTEAFF.

V and J are TRBV11-2 and TRBJ2-7; the match to TRBD2 covers 7 bases. Germline values: CDR1 SGHAT, CDR2 FQNNGV. The V segment lost 1 base and the J segment 0 bases; nucleotides outside the gene matches: 6. The CDR3 consists of 16 residues. CDR3 loop: CASSLVVAGPSYEQYF. The DNA for the CDR3 is TGTGCCAGCAGCTTAGTTGTAGCGGGCCCCTCCTACGAGCAGTACTTC.

CDR3 in amino acids: CASSPEGNEAFF. CDR3 nucleotides: TGTGCCAGCAGCCCCGAGGGCAATGAAGCTTTCTTT. V is TRBV13 and J is TRBJ1-1; D not certain. Germline CDR1 reads PRHDT; CDR2 reads FYEKMQ (reference sequence). The CDR3 consists of 12 residues. Trimming cost V 5 bases and J 7 bases, with 11 bases left between them. The complete variable domain, with remaining parts taken from reference TRBV13 and TRBJ1-1, reads AAGVIQSPRHLIKEKRETATLKCYPIPRHDTVYWYQQGPGQDPQFLISFYEKMQSDKGSIPDRFSAQQFSDYHSELNMSSLELGDSALYFCASSPEGNEAFFGQGTRLTVV.

The V gene is TRBV28, the J gene TRBJ2-1; 8 positions match TRBD2. The V and J ends lost 5 bases and 9 bases, in that order; junction bases with no gene match: 18. Germline V gives CDR1 MDHEN, CDR2 SYDVKM. This CDR3 has 17 amino acids. The CDR3 loop reads CASSPAHPGTSFFEQFF. CDR3 nucleotides: TGTGCCAGCAGTCCGGCCCACCCCGGGACTAGTTTCTTTGAGCAGTTCTTC.

The chain links TRBV10-3 to TRBJ2-3; TRBD2 matches 8 bases. V shed 2 bases and J 3 bases; nucleotides not matched to a gene: 7. The CDR3 runs 16 residues. Germline V CDR1 and CDR2: ENHRY, SYGVKD. The CDR3 here is CAISEQGGGLTDTQYF. The CDR3 region has the DNA TGTGCCATCAGTGAGCAAGGCGGGGGGCTGACAGATACGCAGTATTTT.

The genes are TRBV7-9 and TRBJ1-2; D is unclear. The CDR3 loop spans 13 amino acids. CDR1 and CDR2 from the germline V gene are SEHNR and FQNEAQ (reference sequence). Trimming stripped 3 bases from V and 8 bases from J, with 13 bases between. The CDR3 DNA reads TGTGCCAGCAGCTTGGGAAATTTTATCGGCTACACCTTC. This translates into CASSLGNFIGYTF.

This clonotype appeared a few times. In DNA, the CDR3 is TGTGCCAGCAGTTTATCCGGACAGGGGGGGTTCGGGTACGAGCAGTACTTC. Its translation: CASSLSGQGGFGYEQYF. The chain employs TRBV27 and TRBJ2-7, with TRBD1 matching 10 bases. CDR3 length equals 17 residues. Losses at the gene ends were 0 bases for V and 4 bases for J; bases not matched to a gene: 9. Germline CDR1 reads MNHEY; CDR2 reads SMNVEV (reference sequence).

V gene TRBV14 combines with J gene TRBJ2-7; possible D gene TRBD1, 6 bases. Germline CDR1 is SGHDN and CDR2 is FVKESK. CDR3 size: 13 residues. V gave up 6 bases and J gave up 1 base, with 10 bases separating them. The CDR3 bases are TGTGCCAGCAGGGAGGACAGTTCCTACGAGCAGTACTTC. Amino acids: CASREDSSYEQYF.

V and J are TRBV2 and TRBJ2-7; 8 bases map to TRBD1. Per germline, CDR1 SNHLY and CDR2 FYNNEI. This CDR3 is 14 amino acids long. With 6 bases clipped from V and 3 bases from J, the junction kept 7 bases outside the gene matches. The CDR3 reads CASRTTGGHYEQYF. For the CDR3, the DNA is TGTGCCAGCAGAACTACAGGGGGGCACTACGAGCAGTACTTC. The variable domain in full, with the rest retrieved from reference TRBV2 and TRBJ2-7, is EPEVTQTPSHQVTQMGQEVILRCVPISNHLYFYWYRQILGQKVEFLVSFYNNEISEKSEIFDDQFSVERPDGSNFTLKIRSTKLEDSAMYFCASRTTGGHYEQYFGPGTRLTVT.

The J gene is TRBJ1-1, the V gene TRBV4-1; possible D gene TRBD1, 6 bases. Germline-derived CDR1 and CDR2 are MGHRA and YSYEKL. The CDR3 consists of 15 residues. Trimming took 5 bases from V and 1 from J, leaving 14 bases between them. This CDR3 is CASSSRAGENTEAFF. DNA for the CDR3: TGCGCCAGCAGCTCTCGAGCAGGGGAGAACACTGAAGCTTTCTTT.

The chain employs TRBV27 and TRBJ2-7; TRBD2 aligns across 8 bases. Trimming cost V 3 bases and J 6 bases; bases outside gene matches: 16. The CDR3 has 17 residues. CDR1 and CDR2 from the germline V gene are MNHEY and SMNVEV (reference sequence). CDR3 region: CASSFRPGLEVASEQYF. Written as DNA, the CDR3 is TGTGCCAGCAGTTTTCGACCGGGACTAGAAGTTGCCAGCGAGCAGTACTTC.

This chain's CDR3 is CASSDPRRGYQETQYF. CDR3 bases: TGTGCCAGCAGTGACCCTCGACGGGGGTACCAAGAGACCCAGTACTTC. The genes are TRBV25-1 and TRBJ2-5; D possibly corresponds to TRBD2 (6 bases). The CDR3 spans 16 residues. CDR1 is MGHDK, CDR2 SYGVNS, per germline. Trimming pared 3 bases from V and 0 bases from J, leaving 14 bases between. Full variable domain (rest looked up from reference TRBV25-1 and TRBJ2-5): EADIYQTPRYLVIGTGKKITLECSQTMGHDKMYWYQQDPGMELHLIHYSYGVNSTEKGDLSSESTVSRIRTEHFPLTLESARPSHTSQYLCASSDPRRGYQETQYFGPGTRLLVL.

The rearrangement joins TRBV2 to TRBJ2-5, with 10 positions matching TRBD1. Per the germline V gene, CDR1 is SNHLY and CDR2 is FYNNEI. This CDR3 is built from 17 residues. Unmatched junction bases numbered 13, after V lost 6 bases and J lost 3 bases. CDR3 protein: CASSDHRTGGYEETQYF. The CDR3 region has the DNA TGTGCCAGCAGCGATCACCGGACAGGGGGTTACGAAGAGACCCAGTACTTC. The whole variable domain, remainder taken from reference TRBV2 and TRBJ2-5, is EPEVTQTPSHQVTQMGQEVILRCVPISNHLYFYWYRQILGQKVEFLVSFYNNEISEKSEIFDDQFSVERPDGSNFTLKIRSTKLEDSAMYFCASSDHRTGGYEETQYFGPGTRLLVL.

The chain combines TRBV4-2 with TRBJ1-4; TRBD1 matches at 7 bases. The germline CDR1 and CDR2 sequences are LGHNA and YNFKEQ. Unmatched junction bases numbered 6, after V lost 4 bases and J lost 4 bases. This CDR3 contains 15 residues. The CDR3 nucleotides are TGTGCCAGCAGCCCTAGGGACAGAAATAATGAAAAACTGTTTTTT. Encoded protein: CASSPRDRNNEKLFF.

V is TRBV30 and J is TRBJ1-5; a weak D match, TRBD1 (5 bases). The length of the CDR3 is 12 residues. Germline assignment: CDR1 GTSNPN and CDR2 SVGIG (reference sequence). Trimming cost V 0 bases and J 11 bases, with 11 bases left between them. CDR3 DNA sequence: TGTGCCTGGAGTGTAGGGGATCAATCCCAGCATTTT. This gives the protein CAWSVGDQSQHF.

The chain combines TRBV3-1 with TRBJ2-1, with 12 positions matching TRBD2. CDR3 length: 18 amino acids. V trimming: 1 base; J trimming: 10 bases; junction bases outside the gene matches: 14. Germline V lookup: CDR1 LGHDT, CDR2 YNNKEL (reference sequence). The CDR3 nucleotides read TGTGCCAGCAGCCAAGCCGCGGCTAGCGGGAGGGGTGCCGGAGAGCAGTTCTTC. Translation: CASSQAAASGRGAGEQFF.

CDR3 in amino acids: CASSDGTGGYEQYF. Here the CDR3 DNA reads TGTGCCAGCAGTGACGGGACAGGGGGGTACGAGCAGTACTTC. This rearrangement joins TRBV12-3 or TRBV12-4 to TRBJ2-7; 11 nucleotides agree with TRBD1. J gave up 4 bases and V 5 bases, and 4 bases lay outside the gene matches. The CDR3 totals 14 residues.

Concerning this clonotype: The junction departs from germline at one end; a sequencing error may be responsible. V gene TRBV2 combines with J gene TRBJ2-7; 9 bases fit TRBD2. Germline CDR1 SNHLY, CDR2 FYNNEI. CDR3 length equals 16 residues. CDR3 DNA sequence: TGTGCCAGCGGTGAAGCTGTGACTAGCGGCTCCTACGAGCAGTACTTC. Residues: CASGEAVTSGSYEQYF.

The rearrangement uses TRBV5-4 and TRBJ2-3; D could derive from TRBD1 or TRBD2 (5 bases each). Deletions cut 4 bases from V and 3 bases from J, with 15 bases between. The length of the CDR3 is 15 residues. Germline lookup yields CDR1 SGHNT and CDR2 YYREEE (reference sequence). CDR3 protein: CASSPWDHVTDTQYF. The CDR3 nucleotides are TGTGCCAGCAGCCCGTGGGACCACGTGACAGATACGCAGTATTTT.

Here the CDR3 DNA reads TGCGCCAGCAGCGCGTACAGGGTGGGCACTGAAGCTTTCTTT. Amino acid sequence: CASSAYRVGTEAFF. The rearrangement joins TRBV5-1 to TRBJ1-1, with TRBD1 as a possible D gene (6 bases). The length of the CDR3 is 14 residues. The V gene lost 4 bases and the J gene lost 4 bases, with 14 bases spanning the gap. Germline CDR1 reads SGHRS; CDR2 reads YFSETQ.

The chain has TRBV27 and TRBJ2-1; D is unresolved. V lost 4 bases, J lost 6 bases, and 10 bases lay in between. Germline CDR1 and CDR2: MNHEY and SMNVEV (reference sequence). The CDR3 runs 13 residues. This chain's CDR3 is CASSWGMGNEQFF. The CDR3 DNA reads TGTGCCAGCAGTTGGGGAATGGGCAATGAGCAGTTCTTC.

V is TRBV4-1 and J is TRBJ2-5; 12 bases map to TRBD2. V lost 2 bases and J lost 2; bases outside the gene matches: 6. CDR3 size: 17 residues. The germline CDR1 and CDR2 sequences are MGHRA and YSYEKL. CDR3 DNA sequence: TGCGCCAGCAGCCAACTACTAGCGGGGGGACCTCAAGAGACCCAGTACTTC. Encoded protein: CASSQLLAGGPQETQYF.

The chain combines TRBV2 with TRBJ2-2; tentative D call: TRBD2 (6 bases). V was clipped by 7 bases and J by 8 bases, with 17 bases between them. Per germline, CDR1 SNHLY and CDR2 FYNNEI. CDR3 length equals 14 residues. The CDR3 protein is CASTRLVNTGELFF. The CDR3 DNA sequence: TGTGCCAGCACAAGACTAGTTAATACTGGGGAGCTGTTTTTT.

CDR3 in DNA: TGCGCCAGCAGCCAAGATCAGCGGCAGGGCACTGAAGCTTTCTTT. Residues: CASSQDQRQGTEAFF. The gene calls are TRBV4-1 and TRBJ1-1, with D perhaps matching TRBD1 (5 bases). The V end was cut by 0 bases, the J end by 4 bases, with 12 bases between. Germline V gene lookup returns CDR1 MGHRA and CDR2 YSYEKL. The CDR3 contains 15 residues.